The clone carrying this T cell receptor (beta chain) has only one observation. This sample was taken from a study of blood T cell repertoires in COVID-19. The V end was cut by 1 base, the J end by 0 bases, with 16 bases between. The germline gives CDR1 SGHVS, CDR2 FNYEAQ. The CDR3 runs to 18 residues. Original data processing: Quantification of nucleated cells was approximated via reference gene primer amplification. Data came from immunoSEQ multiplex PCR; TCRdb stores just in-frame clones and leaves some out. For V, J and clone size, that table is used; D and trimming come from the DNA. Among under 200,000 clones listed, roughly four fifths were seen once.

The sequence derives from a middle-aged man who had recovered from COVID-19. V is TRBV7-6 and J is TRBJ1-3; possible D gene TRBD1, 5 bases. The sequenced material came from PBMCs or T cells enriched from blood (not recorded which). The CDR3 region has the DNA TGTGCCAGCAGCTTAGATCCATTCGATGACAGCTCTGGAAACACCATATATTTT. Amino acid sequence: CASSLDPFDDSSGNTIYF.